The 10 T cell receptor beta chains reported below all come from one sample, sequenced in a study of CD8 T cells in Susac syndrome. Reverse transcription of about 0.5 to 1 ug RNA was carried out with random hexamers. TCRdb reanalysed the immunoSEQ multiplex PCR reads using MiXCR and keeps one entry per CDR3 protein. Among around 190,000 distinct CDR3 sequences listed, 94% were seen once. The specimen was CD4+ T cells from PBMCs. Source of these receptors: a human donor with Susac syndrome.

V and J are TRBV5-1 and TRBJ1-2; D is perhaps TRBD1 (6 bases). The V gene's germline CDR1 is SGHRS and CDR2 YFSETQ. Trimming removed 9 bases at V and 1 base at J, with 19 bases between. This CDR3 is built from 15 residues. In nucleotides, the CDR3 is TGCGCCACCGTTCCCTCCCGGGACAATAACTATGGCTACACCTTC. Residues: CATVPSRDNNYGYTF.

The chain recombines TRBV15 with TRBJ1-6, with D perhaps TRBD1 (5 bases). Germline CDR1 is LNHNV and CDR2 is YYDKDF (reference sequence). This CDR3 is built from 16 residues. V was shortened by 3 bases and J by 7 bases, with 16 bases between the two germline ends. The CDR3 reads CATSRTLTVNNSPLHF. For the CDR3, the DNA is TGTGCCACCAGCAGGACCTTGACAGTCAACAATTCACCCCTCCACTTT.

This chain joins TRBV20-1 and TRBJ1-5, with D hard to call. The CDR3 extends over 13 amino acids. V gave up 3 bases and J gave up 4 bases, with 10 bases separating them. Per the germline V gene, CDR1 is DFQATT and CDR2 is SNEGSKA (reference sequence). The CDR3 DNA reads TGCAGTGCTAGGGCAGACGGAAATCAGCCCCAGCATTTT. It is translated as CSARADGNQPQHF.

The genes are TRBV5-6 and TRBJ1-5; D uncertain. CDR3 size: 13 residues. CDR1 and CDR2 from the germline V gene are SGHDT and YYEEEE. The germline V and J ends were trimmed by 2 bases and 4 bases, with 7 bases remaining between them. This CDR3 is CASSLMGNQPQHF. CDR3 bases: TGTGCCAGCAGCTTAATGGGGAATCAGCCCCAGCATTTT.

This sequence joins TRBV9 and TRBJ1-2; 7 bases fit TRBD1. CDR3 size: 15 residues. The germline gives CDR1 SGDLS, CDR2 YYNGEE. Trimming at V came to 4 bases and at J to 4 bases, leaving 10 bases not matched to a gene. The CDR3 here is CASSPKGRGPYGYTF. The CDR3 DNA sequence: TGTGCCAGCAGCCCCAAAGGGAGGGGGCCCTATGGCTACACCTTC.

This chain joins TRBV7-2 and TRBJ2-3, with 8 positions matching TRBD2. V lost 1 base to trimming and J lost 0 bases; unmatched junction nucleotides: 3. Germline V CDR1 and CDR2: SGHTA, FQGNSA. The CDR3 totals 16 residues. The CDR3 nucleotides read TGTGCCAGCAGCTTAGTTAGCGGGGTAAGCACAGATACGCAGTATTTT. As protein: CASSLVSGVSTDTQYF.

A single count supports this clonotype. The chain joins TRBV24-1 to TRBJ2-1, with TRBD1 identical over 9 bases. The CDR3 contains 12 residues. With 5 bases clipped from V and 13 bases from J, the junction kept 5 bases outside the gene matches. Germline CDR1 is KGHDR and CDR2 is SFDVKD. The CDR3 region is CATSGSGQGQFF. CDR3 nucleotide sequence: TGTGCCACCAGTGGCTCGGGACAGGGCCAGTTCTTC.

In its sample, this clonotype was seen once. The J gene is TRBJ2-2, the V gene TRBV11-2, with D possibly being TRBD1 or TRBD2 (5 bases each). With 5 bases removed from V and 3 bases from J, the gap between germline ends came to 22 bases. The CDR3 is 18 residues long. Germline V gene data show CDR1 as SGHAT and CDR2 as FQNNGV. CDR3 residues: CASSQNSGRSTDTGELFF. CDR3 DNA sequence: TGTGCCAGCAGCCAGAATTCAGGGAGAAGTACGGACACCGGGGAGCTGTTTTTT.

This clonotype has only a few counts. The chain employs TRBV9 and TRBJ1-6, with 9 bases that match TRBD1. The germline gives CDR1 SGDLS, CDR2 YYNGEE. Losses at the gene ends were 2 bases for V and 6 bases for J; bases not matched to a gene: 3. There are 15 residues in the CDR3. DNA for the CDR3: TGTGCCAGCAGCGTGAACAGGGGGCCTAATTCACCCCTCCACTTT. Its protein is CASSVNRGPNSPLHF.

CDR3 amino acids: CASSQGRASEAFF. The CDR3 DNA is TGCGCCAGCAGCCAAGGAAGGGCTTCTGAAGCTTTCTTT. This chain joins TRBV4-1 and TRBJ1-1; D remains ambiguous. The CDR3 consists of 13 residues. Trimming removed 1 base at V and 6 bases at J, with 9 bases between. Per the germline V gene, CDR1 is MGHRA and CDR2 is YSYEKL.